The following is a T cell receptor beta chain sequence with its context. In its sample, this clonotype was seen many times. Its target antigen remains unknown. The sample holds no much larger clone one base away, and base qualities are not on file. These data originate in a study of CD8 T cells in ankylosing spondylitis (dated by TCRdb to 2017 to 2019). Regarding the complete study: The study set out to find disease-linked TCR variants by profiling T cell receptor beta repertoires in ankylosing spondylitis patients and healthy donors. The whole study cohort included 90 to 120 healthy donors and roughly 24 ankylosing spondylitis patients. Peripheral blood samples were taken, and synovial fluid was additionally collected from ankylosing spondylitis patients. The study at large found these results: The disease-linked clones were reported as significantly enriched in matched synovial fluid samples from ankylosing spondylitis patients. The disease-linked clones showed a CD8+ phenotype and occurred at relatively low frequencies in peripheral blood. A TCR beta motif of about 8 highly homologous amino acid variants appeared characteristic of blood from ankylosing spondylitis patients. Some TCR beta motif variants had previously been reported in synovial fluid and blood of reactive arthritis patients, which suggested common disease-initiation mechanisms.

Sequenced using an Illumina HiSeq 2500. Quantitative 5'-RACE with molecular barcodes was used to prepare TCR beta libraries. As for the authors' bioinformatics: A new computational method based on a probabilistic model of VDJ rearrangement was used to identify disease-linked TCR variants. TCRdb took the public reads, trimmed them with fastp at Q25, ran MiXCR for clone calling and kept in-frame beta chains. Rows with one shared CDR3 protein collapse into an entry with the most common genes and DNA. TCRdb, not the original authors, processed these V and J calls. Counted in this sample were 100,000 to 150,000 distinct CDR3 sequences; roughly 17% of them appeared once. The ten largest clones represent approximately 30% of the sample. Sequencing was carried out using blood, either unsorted or a sorted T cell fraction (not recorded which). The clonotype was recovered from a male donor with ankylosing spondylitis.

The nucleotide sequence is given as TGTGCCAGCAGTCAGGGACTAGCGGGAGCGGAGCAGTTCTTC. It codes for CASSQGLAGAEQFF. The rearrangement combines TRBV7-9 with TRBJ2-1, with 14 bases aligning to TRBD2. For CDR1 and CDR2, the germline V gene (reference sequence) lists SEHNR and FQNEAQ. V and J are trimmed by 6 bases and 10 bases, and the gene matches miss 5 bases of the junction. Its CDR3 holds 14 amino acids, cysteine through phenylalanine. The CDR3 DNA has 42 bases and is translated from base 1.